Below are 3 T cell receptor beta chains sequenced from a single sample in a study of T cells in women clearing cervical HPV infection. Sequencing was performed with immunoSEQ multiplex PCR; in TCRdb, only in-frame clones are kept and a portion is missing. The sample totals 25,000 to 35,000 clones. The sequenced material came from blood buffy coat. Source of these receptors: a woman between 18 and 69 years old with a cervical HPV16 infection that either progressed to CIN3+ or cleared (not recorded which).

With respect to this clone: Sequencing ends 3 residues short of the CDR3 end; the germline J gene provides the rest. This chain joins TRBV11-3 and TRBJ2-3, with TRBD2 matching 8 bases. CDR1 is SGHNT, CDR2 YENEEA, per germline. Trimming cost V 5 bases and J 4 bases; bases outside gene matches: 8. The CDR3 loop spans 15 amino acids. CDR3 bases read: TGTGCCAGCAGCCCCCGGGGGGGTGTTGCAGATACG. Translated, it gives CASSPRGGVADT. From start to end, the CDR3 is CASSPRGGVADTQYF. The complete variable domain, with remaining parts taken from reference TRBV11-3 and TRBJ2-3, reads EAGVVQSPRYKIIEKKQPVAFWCNPISGHNTLYWYLQNLGQGPELLIRYENEEAVDDSQLPKDRFSAERLKGVDSTLKIQPAELGDSAVYLCASSPRGGVADTQYFGPGTRLTVL.

Note on this clone: The read terminates 3 residues ahead of where the CDR3 ends, so the germline J gene completes it. The gene calls are TRBV7-3 and TRBJ2-3, with D perhaps matching TRBD2 (7 bases). CDR1 is SGHTA and CDR2 is FQGTGA in the germline V gene. This CDR3 region has 13 residues. This CDR3 is CASSTQGGGTQYF. CDR3 DNA, as far as it was read: TGTGCCAGCAGCACTCAAGGGGGGGGGACG.

Remarks on this clone: The read stops 3 residues short of the end of the CDR3; the missing end is completed from the germline J gene. The chain couples TRBV29-1 to TRBJ2-3, with D tentatively TRBD1 (6 bases). Trimming shortened V by 7 bases and J by 0 bases, and 14 bases separated the two germline ends. This CDR3 contains 14 residues. From germline, CDR1 is SQVTM and CDR2 ANQGSEA. CDR3 sequence reads: CSAGTGSSTDTQYF. CDR3 DNA (partial): TGCAGCGCCGGAACAGGGTCTAGCACAGATACG.